This is a list of T cell receptor beta chains from one sample in a study of cytomegalovirus exposure and HLA in healthy donors. The repertoire was sequenced with immunoSEQ multiplex PCR; TCRdb's copy has only in-frame clones and lacks some. The profile covers 80,000 to 100,000 clones, with more than 60% appearing a single time and about 2.5% taken by the ten largest. Input material: PBMCs. All receptors come from a man between 45 and 60 years old in good health and CMV-seronegative. The CDR3 runs from the conserved cysteine through the conserved F or W. The order of the fields is CDR3 protein, CDR3 DNA, D gene, V gene, J gene, clone size. A D gene is named only where the DNA matches it firmly. Clone sizes are given selectively: once, few, many, or a class where the clone is expanded.

CDR3 protein: CAISGQSETSGGVTDTQYF
CDR3 DNA: TGTGCCATCAGTGGCCAATCTGAGACTAGCGGGGGGGTGACAGATACGCAGTATTTT
D gene: TRBD2
V gene: TRBV10-3
J gene: TRBJ2-3
clone size: .

CDR3 protein: CASSQGTSGGLKQFF
CDR3 DNA: TGTGCCAGCAGCCAGGGGACTAGCGGGGGCCTAAAGCAGTTCTTC
D gene: TRBD2
V gene: TRBV7-3
J gene: TRBJ2-1
clone size: few

CDR3 protein: CASSQGGEPEQYF
CDR3 DNA: TGTGCCAGCAGCCAAGGGGGGGAGCCCGAGCAGTACTTC
D gene: .
V gene: TRBV4-2
J gene: TRBJ2-7
clone size: .

CDR3 protein: CASSTTGTGPHGYTF
CDR3 DNA: TGTGCCAGCAGTACCACGGGGACAGGGCCACATGGCTACACCTTC
D gene: TRBD1
V gene: TRBV28
J gene: TRBJ1-2
clone size: .

CDR3 protein: CASSRHRSRDRGFEKLFF
CDR3 DNA: TGCGCCAGCAGCCGCCACCGTAGCCGGGACAGGGGGTTTGAAAAACTGTTTTTT
D gene: TRBD1
V gene: TRBV4-3
J gene: TRBJ1-4
clone size: .

CDR3 protein: CASSLALPGHNEQFF
CDR3 DNA: TGTGCCAGCAGCTTGGCTCTCCCTGGGCACAATGAGCAGTTCTTC
D gene: .
V gene: TRBV5-6
J gene: TRBJ2-1
clone size: .

CDR3 protein: CASSDLGTGTTEAFF
CDR3 DNA: TGTGCCAGCAGTGATCTGGGGACAGGGACCACTGAAGCTTTCTTT
D gene: TRBD1
V gene: TRBV2
J gene: TRBJ1-1
clone size: .

CDR3 protein: CASSIIRGNQPQHF
CDR3 DNA: TGTGCCAGTAGTATCATCCGAGGCAATCAGCCCCAGCATTTT
D gene: .
V gene: TRBV19
J gene: TRBJ1-5
clone size: .

CDR3 protein: CASSSDMGLGANVLTF
CDR3 DNA: TGCGCCAGCAGCTCTGACATGGGGCTTGGGGCCAACGTCCTGACTTTC
D gene: .
V gene: TRBV5-1
J gene: TRBJ2-6
clone size: .

CDR3 protein: CASSILGVRDTEAFF
CDR3 DNA: TGTGCCAGTAGTATTCTGGGCGTTAGAGACACTGAAGCTTTCTTT
D gene: .
V gene: TRBV19
J gene: TRBJ1-1
clone size: few

CDR3 protein: CASSHPGLEATGELFF
CDR3 DNA: TGTGCCAGCAGCCACCCGGGACTAGAGGCCACCGGGGAGCTGTTTTTT
D gene: TRBD2
V gene: TRBV7-9
J gene: TRBJ2-2
clone size: .

CDR3 protein: CASSAPGLAGSAYEQYF
CDR3 DNA: TGTGCCAGCAGTGCGCCGGGACTAGCGGGATCCGCCTACGAGCAGTACTTC
D gene: TRBD2
V gene: TRBV28
J gene: TRBJ2-7
clone size: .

CDR3 protein: CASSSRTNEQFF
CDR3 DNA: TGTGCCAGCAGCTCTAGAACGAATGAGCAGTTCTTC
D gene: .
V gene: TRBV7-2
J gene: TRBJ2-1
clone size: .

CDR3 protein: CASSEGGSGANVLTF
CDR3 DNA: TGTGCCAGCAGTGAAGGAGGGTCTGGGGCCAACGTCCTGACTTTC
D gene: .
V gene: TRBV6-1
J gene: TRBJ2-6
clone size: .

CDR3 protein: CASTTGLYNEQFF
CDR3 DNA: TGTGCCAGTACGACAGGGTTGTACAATGAGCAGTTCTTC
D gene: TRBD1
V gene: TRBV19
J gene: TRBJ2-1
clone size: few

CDR3 protein: CASSPITTGKNEKLFF
CDR3 DNA: TGTGCCAGCAGTCCGATTACAACAGGGAAGAACGAAAAACTGTTTTTT
D gene: .
V gene: TRBV28
J gene: TRBJ1-4
clone size: .

CDR3 protein: CASTDSNQPQHF
CDR3 DNA: TGTGCCAGCACAGATAGCAATCAGCCCCAGCATTTT
D gene: .
V gene: TRBV28
J gene: TRBJ1-5
clone size: .

CDR3 protein: CASTPRQGLLSGANVLTF
CDR3 DNA: TGTGCCAGCACACCCCGACAGGGCCTTCTCTCTGGGGCCAACGTCCTGACTTTC
D gene: TRBD1
V gene: TRBV27
J gene: TRBJ2-6
clone size: .

CDR3 protein: CASSWGQGPHQPQHF
CDR3 DNA: TGTGCCAGCAGCTGGGGCCAGGGGCCCCATCAGCCCCAGCATTTT
D gene: .
V gene: TRBV7-9
J gene: TRBJ1-5
clone size: few

CDR3 protein: CASSAGGDFSYEQYF
CDR3 DNA: TGTGCCAGCAGTGCCGGGGGGGATTTTTCCTACGAGCAGTACTTC
D gene: TRBD2
V gene: TRBV28
J gene: TRBJ2-7
clone size: few

CDR3 protein: CASSPPYQGSNEQFF
CDR3 DNA: TGTGCCAGCTCACCACCGTATCAGGGATCCAATGAGCAGTTCTTC
D gene: .
V gene: TRBV18
J gene: TRBJ2-1
clone size: .

CDR3 protein: CASSLGQTSVYEQYF
CDR3 DNA: TGCGCCAGCAGCCTGGGACAGACAAGCGTCTACGAGCAGTACTTC
D gene: TRBD1
V gene: TRBV4-3
J gene: TRBJ2-7
clone size: few

CDR3 protein: CASSKAGGSLEQYF
CDR3 DNA: TGTGCCAGCAGTAAAGCAGGGGGCTCCCTCGAGCAGTACTTC
D gene: TRBD1
V gene: TRBV25-1
J gene: TRBJ2-7
clone size: .

CDR3 protein: CAIGTSGFTSTDTQYF
CDR3 DNA: TGTGCCATCGGGACTAGCGGATTCACTAGCACAGATACGCAGTATTTT
D gene: TRBD2
V gene: TRBV10-3
J gene: TRBJ2-3
clone size: .

CDR3 protein: CASSQGLWWDNNKGLYNEQFF
CDR3 DNA: TGTGCCAGCAGCCAAGGCCTTTGGTGGGACAACAACAAGGGGCTCTACAATGAGCAGTTCTTC
D gene: .
V gene: TRBV14
J gene: TRBJ2-1
clone size: .

CDR3 protein: CASSLGTGGEQYF
CDR3 DNA: TGCGCCAGCAGCCTTGGGACAGGGGGCGAGCAGTACTTC
D gene: TRBD1
V gene: TRBV4-1
J gene: TRBJ2-7
clone size: few

CDR3 protein: CASSLRAGVAKNIQYF
CDR3 DNA: TGTGCCAGCAGTTTGAGAGCGGGGGTAGCCAAAAACATTCAGTACTTC
D gene: TRBD2
V gene: TRBV2
J gene: TRBJ2-4
clone size: few

CDR3 protein: CASSRDRGGSPLHF
CDR3 DNA: TGTGCCAGCAGCCGAGACAGGGGAGGTTCACCCCTCCACTTT
D gene: TRBD1
V gene: TRBV5-6
J gene: TRBJ1-6
clone size: .

CDR3 protein: CASSYSSNQPQHF
CDR3 DNA: TGTGCCAGCAGTTACTCGAGTAATCAGCCCCAGCATTTT
D gene: .
V gene: TRBV6-6
J gene: TRBJ1-5
clone size: few

CDR3 protein: CASRRSGQGVYEQYF
CDR3 DNA: TGTGCCAGCAGAAGATCGGGGCAGGGGGTTTACGAGCAGTACTTC
D gene: TRBD1
V gene: TRBV6-5
J gene: TRBJ2-7
clone size: .

CDR3 protein: CASSHRDRSYEQYF
CDR3 DNA: TGTGCCAGTAGTCACCGGGACAGGTCCTACGAGCAGTACTTC
D gene: TRBD1
V gene: TRBV19
J gene: TRBJ2-7
clone size: .